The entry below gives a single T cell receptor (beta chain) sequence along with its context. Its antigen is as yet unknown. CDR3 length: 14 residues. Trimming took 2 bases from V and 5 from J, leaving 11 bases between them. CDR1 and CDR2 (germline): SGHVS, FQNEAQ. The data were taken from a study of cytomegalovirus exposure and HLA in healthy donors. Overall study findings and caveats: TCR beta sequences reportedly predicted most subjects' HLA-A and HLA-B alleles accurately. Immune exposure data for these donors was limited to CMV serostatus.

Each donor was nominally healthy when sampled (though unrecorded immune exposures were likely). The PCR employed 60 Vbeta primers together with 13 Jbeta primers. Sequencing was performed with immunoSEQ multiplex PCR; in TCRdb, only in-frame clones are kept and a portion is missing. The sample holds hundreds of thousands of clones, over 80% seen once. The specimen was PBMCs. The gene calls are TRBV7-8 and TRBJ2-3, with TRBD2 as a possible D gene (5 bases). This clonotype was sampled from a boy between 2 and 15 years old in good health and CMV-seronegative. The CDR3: CASSLTPGIDTQYF. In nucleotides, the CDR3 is TGTGCCAGCAGCTTAACACCCGGGATAGATACGCAGTATTTT.